Sequencing of this TCR beta chain was carried out in a study of PD-L1 blockade in urothelial cancer. Study as a whole: Each patient had 0 to 3 earlier chemotherapy regimens. Blood was subjected to analysis at 3 weeks (second dose) and 6 weeks following treatment start. Study observations and caveats: Tumor-linked clones in blood grew more by 3 weeks in durable-benefit patients.

V lost 5 bases to trimming and J lost 5 bases; unmatched junction nucleotides: 6. The CDR3 contains 14 residues. CDR1 is SGHVS and CDR2 is FQNEAQ in the germline V gene. The time point: pretreatment peripheral blood. Measured with immunoSEQ multiplex PCR; TCRdb has only the in-frame clones, and not every one. The sample records tens of thousands of clones, roughly 89% being singletons. In regard to this clone: Its matching antigen is unknown.

Sequencing was performed on PBMCs, taken around atezolizumab (anti-PD-L1) treatment. This clonotype originated in a man aged 55 to 69 with urothelial cancer. The chain links TRBV7-8 to TRBJ1-5; 7 nucleotides match TRBD1. CDR3 loop: CASSPGTVDQPQHF. DNA of the CDR3: TGTGCCAGCAGCCCCGGGACAGTTGATCAGCCCCAGCATTTT.